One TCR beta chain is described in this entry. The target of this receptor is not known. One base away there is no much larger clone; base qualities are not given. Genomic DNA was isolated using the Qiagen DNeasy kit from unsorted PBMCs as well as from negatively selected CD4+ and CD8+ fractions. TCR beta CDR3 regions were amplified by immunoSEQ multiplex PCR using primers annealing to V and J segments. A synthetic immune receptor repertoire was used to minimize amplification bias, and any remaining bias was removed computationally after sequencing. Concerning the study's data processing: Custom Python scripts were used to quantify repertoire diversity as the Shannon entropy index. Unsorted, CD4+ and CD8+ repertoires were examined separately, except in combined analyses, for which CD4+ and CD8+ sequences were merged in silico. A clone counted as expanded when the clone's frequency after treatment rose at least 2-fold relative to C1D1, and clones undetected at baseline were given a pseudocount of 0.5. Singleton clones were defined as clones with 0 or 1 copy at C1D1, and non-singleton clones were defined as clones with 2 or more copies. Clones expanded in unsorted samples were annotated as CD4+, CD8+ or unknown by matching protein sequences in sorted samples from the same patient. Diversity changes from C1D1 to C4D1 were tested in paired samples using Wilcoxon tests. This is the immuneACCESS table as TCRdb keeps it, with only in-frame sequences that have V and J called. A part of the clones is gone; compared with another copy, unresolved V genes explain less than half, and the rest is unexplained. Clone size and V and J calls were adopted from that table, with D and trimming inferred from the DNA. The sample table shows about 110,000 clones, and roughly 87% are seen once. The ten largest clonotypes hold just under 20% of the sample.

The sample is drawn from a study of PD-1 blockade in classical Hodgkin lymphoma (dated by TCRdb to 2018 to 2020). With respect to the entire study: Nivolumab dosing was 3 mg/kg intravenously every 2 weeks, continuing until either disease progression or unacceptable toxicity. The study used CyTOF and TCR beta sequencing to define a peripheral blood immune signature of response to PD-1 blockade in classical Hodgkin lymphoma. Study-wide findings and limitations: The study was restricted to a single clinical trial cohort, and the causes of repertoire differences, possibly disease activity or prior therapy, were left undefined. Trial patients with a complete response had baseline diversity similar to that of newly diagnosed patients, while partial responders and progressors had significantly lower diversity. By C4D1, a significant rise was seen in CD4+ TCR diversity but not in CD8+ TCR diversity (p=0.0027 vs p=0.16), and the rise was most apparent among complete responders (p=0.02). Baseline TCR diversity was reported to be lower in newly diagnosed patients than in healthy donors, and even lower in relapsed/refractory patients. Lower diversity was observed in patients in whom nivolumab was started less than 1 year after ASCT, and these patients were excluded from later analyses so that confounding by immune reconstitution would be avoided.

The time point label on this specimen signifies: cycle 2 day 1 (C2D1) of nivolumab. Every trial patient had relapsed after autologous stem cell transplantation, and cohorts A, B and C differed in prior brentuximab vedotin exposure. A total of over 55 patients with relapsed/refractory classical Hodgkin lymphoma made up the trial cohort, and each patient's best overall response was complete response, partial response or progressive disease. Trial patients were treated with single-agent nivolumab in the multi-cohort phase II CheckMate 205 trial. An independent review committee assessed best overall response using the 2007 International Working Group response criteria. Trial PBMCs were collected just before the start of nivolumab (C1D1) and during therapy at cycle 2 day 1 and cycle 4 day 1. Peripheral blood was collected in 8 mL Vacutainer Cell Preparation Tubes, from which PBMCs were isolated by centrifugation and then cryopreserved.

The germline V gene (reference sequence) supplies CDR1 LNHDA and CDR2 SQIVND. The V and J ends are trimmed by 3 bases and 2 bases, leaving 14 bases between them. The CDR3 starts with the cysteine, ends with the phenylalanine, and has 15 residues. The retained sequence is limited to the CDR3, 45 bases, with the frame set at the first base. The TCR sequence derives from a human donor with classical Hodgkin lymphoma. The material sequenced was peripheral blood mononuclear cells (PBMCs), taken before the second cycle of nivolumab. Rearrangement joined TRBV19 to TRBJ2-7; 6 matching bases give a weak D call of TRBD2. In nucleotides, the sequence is TGTGCCAGTAGTATCCGAACGGGGGTACCCTACGAGCAGTACTTC. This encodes CASSIRTGVPYEQYF.